This entry is about one T cell receptor (beta chain). The data are from a study of T cell changes during pregnancy in multiple sclerosis. There are 14 residues in the CDR3. Germline V gene lookup returns CDR1 SNHLY and CDR2 FYNNEI. The V and J ends lost 6 bases and 4 bases respectively, with 15 bases between them. Using immunoSEQ multiplex PCR, the repertoire was profiled, and TCRdb retains in-frame clones only, with some absent. This sample has approximately 44,000 clones, with around nine tenths found just once. The sequence was collected from a female donor with multiple sclerosis, enrolled in a pregnancy study. The rearrangement joins TRBV2 to TRBJ1-1; D possibly corresponds to TRBD1 (5 bases). The starting material was CD4+ T cells from peripheral blood mononuclear cells, obtained in the first trimester of pregnancy. CDR3 region: CASRGSWGSTEAFF. CDR3 bases: TGTGCCAGCAGGGGTTCTTGGGGCAGCACTGAAGCTTTCTTT.